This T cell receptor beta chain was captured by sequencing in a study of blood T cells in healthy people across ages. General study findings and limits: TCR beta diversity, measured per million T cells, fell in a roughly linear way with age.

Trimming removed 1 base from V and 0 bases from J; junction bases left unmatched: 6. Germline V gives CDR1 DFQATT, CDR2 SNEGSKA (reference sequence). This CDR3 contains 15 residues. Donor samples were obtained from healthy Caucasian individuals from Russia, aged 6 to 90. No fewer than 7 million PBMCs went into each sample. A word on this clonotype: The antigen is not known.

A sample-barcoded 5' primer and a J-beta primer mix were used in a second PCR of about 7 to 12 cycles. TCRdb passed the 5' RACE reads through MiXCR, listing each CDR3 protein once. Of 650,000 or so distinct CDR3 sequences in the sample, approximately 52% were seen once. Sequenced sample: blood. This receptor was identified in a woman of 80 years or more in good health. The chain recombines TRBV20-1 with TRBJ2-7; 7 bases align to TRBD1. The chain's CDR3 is CSARVGQAISYEQYF. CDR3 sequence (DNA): TGCAGTGCTAGAGTCGGACAGGCCATCTCCTACGAGCAGTACTTC.